This is a list of T cell receptor beta chains from one sample in a study of T-cell memory formation after mild COVID-19. Using its own MiXCR run on the 5' RACE reads, TCRdb lists one record per CDR3 protein. There are around 140,000 distinct CDR3 sequences in the sample; about 5.7% occur only once, and about 1.9% lies in the top ten. The sample comprised PBMCs or a T cell subset sorted from them (not recorded which). The origin of the receptors is an adult woman who had mild COVID-19 (a few samples of this study predate the infection). Cell type and time point are not known. The CDR3 runs from the conserved cysteine through the conserved F or W. Each record gives: CDR3 protein, CDR3 DNA, clone size, V gene, J gene, D gene. The D gene is left open where the match is weak. Expanded clones are given a class, and other clones once, few, many or no size at all.

CDR3: CASKRGSGNEQYF; DNA: TGTGCCAGCAAGCGCGGGAGTGGCAACGAGCAGTACTTC; size: few; V: TRBV6-2/TRBV6-3; J: TRBJ2-7; D: TRBD2
CDR3: CAWSFGGTDGELFF; DNA: TGTGCCTGGAGTTTTGGGGGGACGGACGGGGAGCTGTTTTTT; size: few; V: TRBV30; J: TRBJ2-2; D: .
CDR3: CASSEAESSEAFF; DNA: TGTGCCAGCAGTGAAGCGGAGAGCTCTGAAGCTTTCTTT; size: few; V: TRBV2; J: TRBJ1-1; D: .
CDR3: CSATTSGRKGGKYNEQFF; DNA: TGCAGTGCCACGACTAGCGGGAGGAAAGGGGGCAAATACAATGAGCAGTTCTTC; size: many; V: TRBV20-1; J: TRBJ2-1; D: TRBD2
CDR3: CASSAGTGYRLNEKLFF; DNA: TGTGCCAGCAGTGCCGGGACAGGGTATCGCCTAAATGAAAAACTGTTTTTT; size: .; V: TRBV12-3/TRBV12-4; J: TRBJ1-4; D: TRBD1
CDR3: CSARLDLNEQFF; DNA: TGCAGTGCTAGACTAGACCTCAATGAGCAGTTCTTC; size: few; V: TRBV20-1; J: TRBJ2-1; D: .
CDR3: CASSEGRRDTQYF; DNA: TGCGCCAGCAGCGAAGGGCGTAGAGATACGCAGTATTTT; size: many; V: TRBV5-1; J: TRBJ2-3; D: .
CDR3: CASSTARQGNYGYTF; DNA: TGTGCCAGCAGCACGGCCCGACAGGGCAACTATGGCTACACCTTC; size: many; V: TRBV6-5; J: TRBJ1-2; D: TRBD1
CDR3: CASSPTHRNEQFF; DNA: TGTGCCAGCAGCCCTACCCACCGAAATGAGCAGTTCTTC; size: many; V: TRBV12-3/TRBV12-4; J: TRBJ2-1; D: .
CDR3: CASSVSGKKTGELFF; DNA: TGTGCCAGCAGCGTTAGCGGGAAGAAGACCGGGGAGCTGTTTTTT; size: few; V: TRBV9; J: TRBJ2-2; D: TRBD2
CDR3: CASSPRRAGTDTQYF; DNA: TGTGCCAGCAGCCCCCGGCGGGCCGGTACAGATACGCAGTATTTT; size: few; V: TRBV7-6; J: TRBJ2-3; D: .
CDR3: CASSLARLAVTQETQYF; DNA: TGTGCCAGCAGCTTAGCCCGACTAGCGGTTACCCAAGAGACCCAGTACTTC; size: .; V: TRBV7-9; J: TRBJ2-5; D: TRBD2
CDR3: CATSDSGLAELTDTQYF; DNA: TGTGCCACCAGTGACTCCGGACTAGCGGAGCTCACAGATACGCAGTATTTT; size: few; V: TRBV24-1; J: TRBJ2-3; D: TRBD2
CDR3: CASSSDSYWSSYNEQFF; DNA: TGTGCCAGCAGCTCTGACAGTTACTGGAGCTCCTACAATGAGCAGTTCTTC; size: few; V: TRBV6-2/TRBV6-3; J: TRBJ2-1; D: .
CDR3: CASSSSISYNEQFF; DNA: TGTGCCAGCAGCTCGTCAATATCCTACAATGAGCAGTTCTTC; size: few; V: TRBV5-4; J: TRBJ2-1; D: .
CDR3: CASSPLGGIENGYTF; DNA: TGTGCCAGCAGCCCGCTCGGGGGGATCGAGAATGGCTACACCTTC; size: .; V: TRBV3-1; J: TRBJ1-2; D: .
CDR3: CASSVEGHGANVLTF; DNA: TGTGCCAGCAGCGTAGAAGGCCACGGGGCCAACGTCCTGACTTTC; size: .; V: TRBV9; J: TRBJ2-6; D: .
CDR3: CAWSRAGNQPQHF; DNA: TGTGCCTGGAGTAGGGCAGGTAATCAGCCCCAGCATTTT; size: few; V: TRBV30; J: TRBJ1-5; D: .